The 20 T cell receptor beta chains listed next were all sequenced from one sample in a study of blood T cells in healthy people across ages. Primers used in a second PCR of about 6 to 11 cycles were a sample-barcoded 5' primer and a J-beta primer mix. TCRdb processed the 5' RACE reads anew with MiXCR; each CDR3 protein has one entry. The sample shows about a million distinct CDR3 sequences, 30% to 40% of them seen only once. The sequenced sample was blood. These receptors came from a young man in good health.

CDR3 DNA sequence: TGTGCCAGCAGCTTGGACGGGAGCACTGAAGCTTTCTTT. Translation gives CASSLDGSTEAFF. The chain combines TRBV7-2 with TRBJ1-1, with unresolved D. Germline lookup yields CDR1 SGHTA and CDR2 FQGNSA. The CDR3 extends over 13 amino acids. The germline V and J ends were trimmed by 3 bases and 4 bases, with 9 bases remaining between them. Based on the CDR3 plus reference TRBV7-2 and TRBJ1-1, the full variable domain is GAGVSQSPSNKVTEKGKDVELRCDPISGHTALYWYRQSLGQGLEFLIYFQGNSAPDKSGLPSDRFSAERTGGSVSTLTIQRTQQEDSAVYLCASSLDGSTEAFFGQGTRLTVV.

This clonotype was seen a few times. The chain employs TRBV9 and TRBJ2-1; a weak D match, TRBD1 (6 bases). The V end was cut by 6 bases, the J end by 4 bases, with 17 bases between. The germline CDR1 and CDR2 sequences are SGDLS and YYNGEE. The CDR3 runs 15 residues. The CDR3 coding sequence is TGTGCCAGCACCACAAACAGGGATCAGTACAATGAGCAGTTCTTC. It encodes CASTTNRDQYNEQFF.

There are a few counts of this clonotype. The chain combines TRBV24-1 with TRBJ1-2; 8 bases align to TRBD1. The CDR3 is 14 residues long. The junction had 3 bases not matched to a gene; V was cut back by 4 bases and J by 3 bases. Germline V gene sequence: CDR1 KGHDR, CDR2 SFDVKD. CDR3 in amino acids: CATSDADRDYGYTF. In DNA, the CDR3 is TGTGCCACCAGTGACGCGGACAGGGACTATGGCTACACCTTC.

This clonotype has ten or more counts. The rearrangement joins TRBV20-1 to TRBJ1-2; no firm D call. Germline V gene sequence: CDR1 DFQATT, CDR2 SNEGSKA (reference sequence). The CDR3 totals 14 residues. With 0 bases removed from V and 0 bases from J, the gap between germline ends came to 8 bases. The CDR3 spells CSARDSPTNYGYTF. For the CDR3, the DNA is TGCAGTGCTAGAGACAGCCCCACTAACTATGGCTACACCTTC.

V usage is TRBV20-1 and J usage is TRBJ2-7; the D is unclear. CDR3 size: 14 residues. V shed 6 bases and J shed 3 bases, with 18 bases lying between them. From germline, CDR1 is DFQATT and CDR2 SNEGSKA (reference sequence). The CDR3: CSAQDPHTVYEQYF. Written as DNA, the CDR3 is TGCAGTGCCCAAGACCCCCACACCGTCTACGAGCAGTACTTC.

The chain uses TRBV27 and TRBJ1-5; unclear D gene. The CDR3 runs 13 residues. Per germline, CDR1 MNHEY and CDR2 SMNVEV (reference sequence). Trimming took off 0 bases at V and 8 bases at J, with 8 bases between the two ends. The CDR3 reads CASSLSRKEPQHF. CDR3 coding DNA: TGTGCCAGCAGTTTATCCCGTAAGGAGCCCCAGCATTTT.

The gene calls are TRBV29-1 and TRBJ2-3, with D possibly being TRBD2 (6 bases). CDR3 length: 19 amino acids. Trimming pared 1 base from V and 4 bases from J, leaving 27 bases between. Germline-derived CDR1 and CDR2 are SQVTM and ANQGSEA. As DNA, the CDR3 is TGCAGCGTTGAAGGCACTCACCACTTTCTAGCTTGGAGGGCAGATACGCAGTATTTT. It translates to CSVEGTHHFLAWRADTQYF.

The V and J genes are TRBV7-2 and TRBJ1-5; 8 nucleotides agree with TRBD1. This CDR3 spans 16 amino acids. With V trimmed by 4 bases and J by 3 bases, 8 bases remained unmatched. Germline CDR1 is SGHTA and CDR2 is FQGNSA. Here the CDR3 DNA reads TGTGCCAGCAGCTCGCTGACAGGGGTTATCAATCAGCCCCAGCATTTT. Protein sequence: CASSSLTGVINQPQHF.

This clonotype was seen a few times. This chain links TRBV29-1 with TRBJ1-2; D is perhaps TRBD1 (5 bases). This CDR3 spans 12 amino acids. Trimming pared 5 bases from V and 7 bases from J, leaving 14 bases between. Germline assignment: CDR1 SQVTM and CDR2 ANQGSEA. The CDR3 here is CSVSEGKRGYTF. CDR3 DNA sequence: TGCAGCGTTTCTGAGGGGAAGCGTGGCTACACCTTC.

This clonotype was detected a few times. The chain couples TRBV9 to TRBJ1-1; no reliable D call. Germline CDR1 SGDLS, CDR2 YYNGEE. This CDR3 contains 13 residues. The germline V and J ends were trimmed by 0 bases and 1 base, with 4 bases remaining between them. CDR3 amino acids: CASSVEENTEAFF. The CDR3 bases are TGTGCCAGCAGCGTAGAGGAGAACACTGAAGCTTTCTTT.

V and J are TRBV7-9 and TRBJ1-3; D not resolved. There are 13 residues in the CDR3. The ends were cut back, 8 bases at V and 0 bases at J, with 8 bases in the middle. Germline CDR1 is SEHNR and CDR2 is FQNEAQ (reference sequence). The CDR3 region has the DNA TGTGCCAGCTTCCTCGGCTCTGGAAACACCATATATTTT. It encodes CASFLGSGNTIYF.

The V gene is TRBV20-1, the J gene TRBJ1-2, with TRBD1 matching over 8 bases. V was pared by 3 bases and J by 4 bases, with 16 bases of the junction left unmatched. CDR1 is DFQATT, CDR2 SNEGSKA, per germline (reference sequence). The CDR3 loop spans 17 amino acids. The CDR3 is CSASGILPSTGGYGYTF. In DNA, the CDR3 is TGCAGTGCTAGTGGGATCCTCCCAAGTACAGGGGGCTATGGCTACACCTTC.

The rearrangement uses TRBV12-3 or TRBV12-4 and TRBJ2-5; D perhaps matches TRBD1 (6 bases). The CDR3 is 15 amino acids. V lost 5 bases, J lost 4 bases, and 17 bases lay in between. CDR3 sequence reads: CASSRGQGLIETQYF. CDR3 in DNA: TGTGCCAGCAGTCGGGGTCAGGGGCTGATAGAGACCCAGTACTTC.

Here the CDR3 reads CASGPGSGNEQYF. The CDR3 region has the DNA TGCGCCAGCGGCCCCGGGTCGGGTAATGAGCAGTACTTC. This sequence joins TRBV5-1 and TRBJ2-7; D remains ambiguous. Per the germline V gene, CDR1 is SGHRS and CDR2 is YFSETQ. This CDR3 comprises 13 residues. V lost 7 bases and J 7 bases, leaving 18 bases between the germline ends. The full variable domain, completed using reference TRBV5-1 and TRBJ2-7, is KAGVTQTPRYLIKTRGQQVTLSCSPISGHRSVSWYQQTPGQGLQFLFEYFSETQRNKGNFPGRFSGRQFSNSRSEMNVSTLELGDSALYLCASGPGSGNEQYFGPGTRLTVT.

The rearrangement joins TRBV5-5 to TRBJ2-1; no clear D gene. The CDR3 contains 15 residues. With 0 bases removed from V and 8 bases from J, the gap between germline ends came to 15 bases. Germline lookup yields CDR1 SGHKS and CDR2 YYEKEE (reference sequence). The CDR3 reads CASSLAGQLGYEQFF. CDR3 coding DNA: TGTGCCAGCAGCTTGGCAGGTCAATTGGGATATGAGCAGTTCTTC. The whole variable domain, remainder taken from reference TRBV5-5 and TRBJ2-1, is DAGVTQSPTHLIKTRGQQVTLRCSPISGHKSVSWYQQVLGQGPQFIFQYYEKEERGRGNFPDRFSARQFPNYSSELNVNALLLGDSALYLCASSLAGQLGYEQFFGPGTRLTVL.

The chain links TRBV29-1 to TRBJ1-1, with D tentatively TRBD1 (5 bases). This CDR3 spans 16 amino acids. In germline, CDR1 is SQVTM, CDR2 ANQGSEA. Trimming pared 8 bases from V and 1 base from J, leaving 23 bases between. In DNA form, the CDR3 reads TGCAGCTCCAGCCCGGGGACGGAGGGTGGGAACACTGAAGCTTTCTTT. Amino acid sequence: CSSSPGTEGGNTEAFF.

The chain joins TRBV24-1 to TRBJ1-5; D gene ambiguous. Germline CDR1 and CDR2: KGHDR and SFDVKD. The ends were cut back, 4 bases at V and 5 bases at J, with 11 bases in the middle. CDR3 size: 14 residues. CDR3 in amino acids: CATSDHQEDQPQHF. The CDR3 nucleotides are TGTGCCACCAGTGACCACCAAGAGGATCAGCCCCAGCATTTT.

This clonotype has just a few counts. This chain uses TRBV12-3 or TRBV12-4 with TRBJ1-5; D remains ambiguous. Trimming cost V 3 bases and J 1 base, with 13 bases left between them. This CDR3 contains 16 residues. CDR3 sequence: CASSLSRAGSNQPQHF. In DNA, the CDR3 is TGTGCCAGCAGTTTGAGCCGGGCGGGGAGCAATCAGCCCCAGCATTTT.

The rearrangement joins TRBV10-3 to TRBJ2-2; D not resolved. Germline V lookup: CDR1 ENHRY, CDR2 SYGVKD. Trimming took off 2 bases at V and 1 base at J, with 11 bases between the two ends. The length of the CDR3 is 16 residues. The CDR3 sequence: CAISEISYLNTGELFF. CDR3 in DNA: TGTGCCATCAGTGAGATTAGCTACCTGAACACCGGGGAGCTGTTTTTT.

This chain uses TRBV20-1 with TRBJ1-2, with 11 positions matching TRBD1. CDR3 size: 14 residues. Losses at the gene ends were 0 bases for V and 8 bases for J; bases not matched to a gene: 5. Germline V gene data show CDR1 as DFQATT and CDR2 as SNEGSKA (reference sequence). The CDR3 region is CSARDPGTGGGYTF. CDR3 bases: TGCAGTGCTAGAGACCCCGGGACAGGGGGAGGCTACACCTTC.